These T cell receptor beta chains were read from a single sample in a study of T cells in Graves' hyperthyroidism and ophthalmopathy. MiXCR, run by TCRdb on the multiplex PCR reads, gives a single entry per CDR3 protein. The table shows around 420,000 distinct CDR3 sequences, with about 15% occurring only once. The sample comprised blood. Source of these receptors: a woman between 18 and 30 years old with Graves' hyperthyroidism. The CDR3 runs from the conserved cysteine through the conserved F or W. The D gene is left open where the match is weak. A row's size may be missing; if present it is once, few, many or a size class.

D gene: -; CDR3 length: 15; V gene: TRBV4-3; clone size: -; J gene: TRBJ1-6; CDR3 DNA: TGCGCCAGCAGCAGCACCTGGGGGAATAATTCACCCCTCCACTTT; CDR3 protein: CASSSTWGNNSPLHF
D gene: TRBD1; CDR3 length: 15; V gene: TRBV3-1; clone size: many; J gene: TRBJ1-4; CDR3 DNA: TGTGCCAGCAGCCACGGGACAGGGGTTTATGAAAAACTGTTTTTT; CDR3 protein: CASSHGTGVYEKLFF
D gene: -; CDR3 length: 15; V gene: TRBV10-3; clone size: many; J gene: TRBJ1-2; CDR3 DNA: TGTGCCACCCGCGCCACCAGGGAATCCAGATATGGCTACACCTTC; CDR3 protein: CATRATRESRYGYTF
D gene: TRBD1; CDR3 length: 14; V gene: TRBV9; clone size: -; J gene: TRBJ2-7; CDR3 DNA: TGTGCCAGCAGTACCGGGACAGGGTTCCACGAGCAGTACTTC; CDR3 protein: CASSTGTGFHEQYF
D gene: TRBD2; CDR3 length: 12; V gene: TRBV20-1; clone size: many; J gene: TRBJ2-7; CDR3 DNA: TGCAGTGCTACCTGGGACTACTACGAGCAGTACTTC; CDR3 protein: CSATWDYYEQYF
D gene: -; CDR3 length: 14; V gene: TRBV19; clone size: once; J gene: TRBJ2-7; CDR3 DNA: TGTGCCAGTAGTATTCAGGGTATCCCCTACGAGCAGTACTTC; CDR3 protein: CASSIQGIPYEQYF
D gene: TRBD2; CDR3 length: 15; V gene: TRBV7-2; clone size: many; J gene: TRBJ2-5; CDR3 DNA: TGTGCCAGCAGCTTAGATGCGGGAGGGCCTCGGTCCCAGTACTTC; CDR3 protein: CASSLDAGGPRSQYF
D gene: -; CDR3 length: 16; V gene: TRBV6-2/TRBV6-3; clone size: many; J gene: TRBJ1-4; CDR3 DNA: TGTGCCAGCAGTTACTCGAAATCAAGCCCGAATGAAAAACTGTTTTTT; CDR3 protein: CASSYSKSSPNEKLFF
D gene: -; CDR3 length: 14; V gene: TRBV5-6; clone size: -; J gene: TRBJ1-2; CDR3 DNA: TGTGCCAGCAGCCGGGGGGGTTCTAACTATGGCTACACCTTC; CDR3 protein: CASSRGGSNYGYTF
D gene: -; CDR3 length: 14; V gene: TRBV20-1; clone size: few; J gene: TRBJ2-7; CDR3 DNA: TGCAGTGCTTCTTACCTCTCGGAATCCTACGAGCAGTACTTC; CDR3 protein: CSASYLSESYEQYF
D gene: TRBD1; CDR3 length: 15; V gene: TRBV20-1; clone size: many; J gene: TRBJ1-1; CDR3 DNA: TGCAGTGCTGCTCTAAACAGGGGTTTGAACACTGAAGCTTTCTTT; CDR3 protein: CSAALNRGLNTEAFF